The present entry profiles one T cell receptor (beta chain) with its context. The target antigen is unknown. Assay: immunoSEQ multiplex PCR; the TCRdb copy retains only in-frame clones and omits some. Found here are 350,000 to 450,000 clones, just over 90% of them singletons; the top ten hold about 3.9%. These data come from a study of Ad26.COV2.S vaccination and SARS-CoV-2 variants. The CDR3 is made up of 14 amino acids. Germline V gene sequence: CDR1 SGHNT, CDR2 YYREEE (reference sequence). V was cut by 0 bases and J by 0 bases, with 3 bases left in between. Whole-study findings and limits: Vaccine and placebo recipients had comparable breadth of non-spike TCRs.

The V and J genes are TRBV5-4 and TRBJ1-4; D is unresolved. Sequenced here: peripheral blood, sampled after recovery from COVID-19. This receptor was obtained from a human donor who had recovered from COVID-19. The CDR3: CASSLGATNEKLFF. DNA for the CDR3: TGTGCCAGCAGCTTGGGGGCAACTAATGAAAAACTGTTTTTT.